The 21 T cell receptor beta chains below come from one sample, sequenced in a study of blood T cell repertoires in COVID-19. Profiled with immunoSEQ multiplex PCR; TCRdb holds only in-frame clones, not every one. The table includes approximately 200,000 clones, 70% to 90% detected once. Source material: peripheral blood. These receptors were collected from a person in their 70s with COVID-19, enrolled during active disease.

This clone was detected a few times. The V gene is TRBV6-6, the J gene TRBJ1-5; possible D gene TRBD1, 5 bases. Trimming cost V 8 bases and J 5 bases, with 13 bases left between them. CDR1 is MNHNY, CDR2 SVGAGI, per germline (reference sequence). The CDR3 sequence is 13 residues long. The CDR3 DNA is TGTGCCAGCTCCCCAACGGGGGATCAGCCCCAGCATTTT. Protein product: CASSPTGDQPQHF.

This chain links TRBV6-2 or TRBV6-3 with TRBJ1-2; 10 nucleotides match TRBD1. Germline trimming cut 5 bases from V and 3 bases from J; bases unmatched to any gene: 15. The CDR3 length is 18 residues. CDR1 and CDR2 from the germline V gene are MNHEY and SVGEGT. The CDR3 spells CASSPRDRGNTRHYGYTF. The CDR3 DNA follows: TGTGCCAGCAGTCCCCGGGACAGGGGAAACACGAGACACTATGGCTACACCTTC.

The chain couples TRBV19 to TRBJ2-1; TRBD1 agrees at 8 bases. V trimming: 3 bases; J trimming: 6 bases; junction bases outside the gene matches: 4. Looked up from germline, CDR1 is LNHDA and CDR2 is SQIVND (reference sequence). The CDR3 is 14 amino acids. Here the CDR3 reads CASSIRQGANEQFF. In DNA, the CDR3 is TGTGCCAGTAGTATTCGTCAGGGGGCCAATGAGCAGTTCTTC.

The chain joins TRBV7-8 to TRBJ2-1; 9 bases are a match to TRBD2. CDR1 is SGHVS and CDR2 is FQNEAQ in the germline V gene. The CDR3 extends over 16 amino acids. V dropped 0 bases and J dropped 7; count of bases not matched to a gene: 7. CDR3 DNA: TGTGCCAGCAGCTTAGCGGACGCGGGGGGGCCAAATGAGCAGTTCTTC. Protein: CASSLADAGGPNEQFF.

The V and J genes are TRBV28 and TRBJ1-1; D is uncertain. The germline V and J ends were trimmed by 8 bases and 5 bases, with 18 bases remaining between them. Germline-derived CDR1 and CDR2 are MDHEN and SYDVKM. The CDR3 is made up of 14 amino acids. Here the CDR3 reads CASGLSPPGTEAFF. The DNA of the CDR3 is TGTGCCAGCGGCCTCAGCCCCCCGGGGACTGAAGCTTTCTTT.

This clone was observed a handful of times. DNA of the CDR3: TGTGCCAGCAGCTTCGGTAGCGCGTCCTACGAGCAGTACTTC. Residues: CASSFGSASYEQYF. The chain links TRBV11-2 to TRBJ2-7; TRBD2 might be the D (5 bases). Germline CDR1 reads SGHAT; CDR2 reads FQNNGV. The length of the CDR3 is 14 residues. Trimming stripped 3 bases from V and 1 base from J, with 10 bases between. Combining the CDR3 with reference TRBV11-2 and TRBJ2-7 gives the whole variable domain EAGVAQSPRYKIIEKRQSVAFWCNPISGHATLYWYQQILGQGPKLLIQFQNNGVVDDSQLPKDRFSAERLKGVDSTLKIQPAKLEDSAVYLCASSFGSASYEQYFGPGTRLTVT.

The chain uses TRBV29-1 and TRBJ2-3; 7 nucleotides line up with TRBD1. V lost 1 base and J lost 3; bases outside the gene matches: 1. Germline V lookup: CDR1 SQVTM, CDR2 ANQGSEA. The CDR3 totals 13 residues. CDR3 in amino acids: CSVEVTGTDTQYF. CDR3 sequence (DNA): TGCAGCGTTGAAGTGACAGGGACAGATACGCAGTATTTT.

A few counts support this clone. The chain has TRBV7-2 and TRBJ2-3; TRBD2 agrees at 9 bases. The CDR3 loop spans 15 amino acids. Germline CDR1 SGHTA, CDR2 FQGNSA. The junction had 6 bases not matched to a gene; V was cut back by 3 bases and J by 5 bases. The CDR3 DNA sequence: TGTGCCAGCAGCTTTAGCGGGGGTTTGGAAGATACGCAGTATTTT. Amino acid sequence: CASSFSGGLEDTQYF.

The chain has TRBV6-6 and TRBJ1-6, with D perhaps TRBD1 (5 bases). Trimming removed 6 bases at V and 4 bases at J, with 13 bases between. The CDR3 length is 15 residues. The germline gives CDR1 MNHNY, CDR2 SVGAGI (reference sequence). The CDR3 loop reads CASSKTGGYNSPLHF. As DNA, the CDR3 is TGTGCCAGCAGCAAGACCGGGGGATATAATTCACCCCTCCACTTT.

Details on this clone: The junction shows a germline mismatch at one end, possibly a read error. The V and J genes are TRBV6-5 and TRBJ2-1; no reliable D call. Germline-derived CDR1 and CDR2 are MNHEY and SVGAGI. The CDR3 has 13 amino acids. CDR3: CACRALSYNEQFF. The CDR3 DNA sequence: TGTGCCTGCAGAGCCCTCTCCTACAATGAGCAGTTCTTC.

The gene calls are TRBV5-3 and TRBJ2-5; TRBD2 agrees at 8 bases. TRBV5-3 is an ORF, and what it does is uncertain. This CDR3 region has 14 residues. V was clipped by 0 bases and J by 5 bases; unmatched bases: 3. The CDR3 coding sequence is TGTGCCAGAAGCTTGGCCTCTAGCGGGGAGACCCAGTACTTC. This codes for CARSLASSGETQYF.

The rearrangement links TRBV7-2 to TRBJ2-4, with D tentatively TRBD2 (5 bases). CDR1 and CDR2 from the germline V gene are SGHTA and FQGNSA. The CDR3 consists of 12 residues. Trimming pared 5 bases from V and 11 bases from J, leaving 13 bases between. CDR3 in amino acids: CASSPLVGVQYF. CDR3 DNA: TGTGCCAGCAGCCCGTTAGTCGGGGTTCAGTACTTC.

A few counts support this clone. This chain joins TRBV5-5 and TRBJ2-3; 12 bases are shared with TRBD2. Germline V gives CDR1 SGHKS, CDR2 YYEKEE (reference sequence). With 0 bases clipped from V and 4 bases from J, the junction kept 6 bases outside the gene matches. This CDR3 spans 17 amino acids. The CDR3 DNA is TGTGCCAGCAGCTTGGGGCTAGCGGGGGGGAGAGCAGATACGCAGTATTTT. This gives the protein CASSLGLAGGRADTQYF.

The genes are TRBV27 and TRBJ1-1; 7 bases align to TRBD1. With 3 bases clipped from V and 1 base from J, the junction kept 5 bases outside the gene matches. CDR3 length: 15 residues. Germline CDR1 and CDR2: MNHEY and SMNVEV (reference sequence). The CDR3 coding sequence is TGTGCCAGCAGTTTTAGTGCAGGGGGGAACACTGAAGCTTTCTTT. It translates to CASSFSAGGNTEAFF.

CDR3 in amino acids: CASSWTSGAPFDEQFF. The CDR3 DNA sequence: TGTGCCAGTAGTTGGACTAGCGGGGCCCCCTTCGATGAGCAGTTCTTC. The chain combines TRBV19 with TRBJ2-1; 12 bases agree with TRBD2. The CDR3 length is 16 residues. Trimming cost V 5 bases and J 8 bases; bases outside gene matches: 10. CDR1 and CDR2 from the germline V gene are LNHDA and SQIVND (reference sequence).

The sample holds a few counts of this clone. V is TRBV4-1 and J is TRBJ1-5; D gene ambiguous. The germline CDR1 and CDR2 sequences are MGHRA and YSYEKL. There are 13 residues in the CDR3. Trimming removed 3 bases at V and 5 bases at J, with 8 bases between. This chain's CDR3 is CASSQGSDQPQHF. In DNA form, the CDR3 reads TGCGCCAGCAGCCAGGGGAGTGATCAGCCCCAGCATTTT.

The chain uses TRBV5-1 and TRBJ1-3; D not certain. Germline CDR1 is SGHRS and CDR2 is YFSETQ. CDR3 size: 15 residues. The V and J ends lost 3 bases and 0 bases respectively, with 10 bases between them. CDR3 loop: CASSSGDSSGNTIYF. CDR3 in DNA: TGCGCCAGCAGCTCCGGTGATTCCTCTGGAAACACCATATATTTT.

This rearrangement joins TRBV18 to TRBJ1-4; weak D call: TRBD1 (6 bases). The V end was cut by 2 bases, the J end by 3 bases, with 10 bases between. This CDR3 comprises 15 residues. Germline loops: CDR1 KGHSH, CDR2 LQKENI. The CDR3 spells CASSPRGQANEKLFF. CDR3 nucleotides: TGTGCCAGCTCACCAAGGGGACAAGCTAATGAAAAACTGTTTTTT.

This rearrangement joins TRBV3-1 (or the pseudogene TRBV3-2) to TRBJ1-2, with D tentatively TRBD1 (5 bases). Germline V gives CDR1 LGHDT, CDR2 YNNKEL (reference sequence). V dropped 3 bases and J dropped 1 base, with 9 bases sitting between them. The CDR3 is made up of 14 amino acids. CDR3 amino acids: CASSHPGINYGYTF. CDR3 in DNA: TGTGCCAGCAGCCACCCAGGGATTAACTATGGCTACACCTTC.

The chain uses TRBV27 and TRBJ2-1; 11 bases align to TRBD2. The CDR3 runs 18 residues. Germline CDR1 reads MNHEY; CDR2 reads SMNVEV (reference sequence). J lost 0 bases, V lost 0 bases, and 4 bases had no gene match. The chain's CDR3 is CASSLSGLAAVSYNEQFF. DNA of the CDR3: TGTGCCAGCAGTTTATCGGGACTAGCGGCTGTCTCCTACAATGAGCAGTTCTTC.

CDR3 residues: CASSPRQGKSYEQYF. The CDR3 DNA reads as TGCGCCAGCAGCCCCCGACAGGGGAAATCCTACGAGCAGTACTTC. The chain joins TRBV5-1 to TRBJ2-7; 8 bases agree with TRBD1. Germline V lookup: CDR1 SGHRS, CDR2 YFSETQ. The J segment lost 1 base and the V segment lost 4 bases, leaving 7 bases of the junction unmatched. This CDR3 spans 15 amino acids. Combining the CDR3 with reference TRBV5-1 and TRBJ2-7 gives the whole variable domain KAGVTQTPRYLIKTRGQQVTLSCSPISGHRSVSWYQQTPGQGLQFLFEYFSETQRNKGNFPGRFSGRQFSNSRSEMNVSTLELGDSALYLCASSPRQGKSYEQYFGPGTRLTVT.